The 2 T cell receptor beta chains in this list originate from one sample, sequenced in a study of blood T cells in healthy people across ages. Together with a sample-barcoded 5' primer, a J-beta primer mix was included in a second PCR lasting about 7 to 12 cycles. TCRdb processed the 5' RACE reads anew with MiXCR; each CDR3 protein has one entry. The sample includes about 1.4 million distinct CDR3 sequences, 45% to 70% of them seen just once. The sample consisted of blood. The receptors here all came from a man aged 18-30 years in good health.

This clonotype was counted only a few times. The chain has TRBV20-1 and TRBJ2-1; 8 bases are shared with TRBD1. The CDR3 is 15 amino acids. In germline, CDR1 is DFQATT, CDR2 SNEGSKA (reference sequence). V dropped 0 bases and J dropped 2; count of bases not matched to a gene: 3. DNA for the CDR3: TGCAGTGCTAGAGACAGGACAGGGACCTACAATGAGCAGTTCTTC. Its translation: CSARDRTGTYNEQFF.

This chain uses TRBV10-3 with TRBJ1-4; TRBD1 might be the D (6 bases). This CDR3 contains 16 residues. CDR1 and CDR2 (germline): ENHRY, SYGVKD. Trimming removed 0 bases at V and 3 bases at J, with 11 bases between. CDR3 in DNA: TGTGCCATCAGTGAGTCGTCAGGGGCAGCTAATGAAAAACTGTTTTTT. Amino acids: CAISESSGAANEKLFF.